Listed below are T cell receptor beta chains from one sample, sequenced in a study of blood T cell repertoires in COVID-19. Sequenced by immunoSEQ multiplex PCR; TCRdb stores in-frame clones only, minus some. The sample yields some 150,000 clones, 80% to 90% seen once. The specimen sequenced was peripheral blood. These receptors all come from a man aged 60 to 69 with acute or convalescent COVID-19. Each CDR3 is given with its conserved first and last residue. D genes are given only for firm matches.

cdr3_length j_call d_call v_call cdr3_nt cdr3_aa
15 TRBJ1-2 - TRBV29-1 TGCAGCGTTGAAGTAGGCCGGAGGACTAACTATGGCTACACCTTC CSVEVGRRTNYGYTF
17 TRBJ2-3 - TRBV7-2 TGTGCCAGCAGCTTCCGAGCGCGGACACTGGGCACAGATACGCAGTATTTT CASSFRARTLGTDTQYF
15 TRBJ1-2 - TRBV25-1 TGTGCCAGCAGTCCCCATCAGGCGGGGACGGGAGGCTACACCTTC CASSPHQAGTGGYTF
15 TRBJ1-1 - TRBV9 TGTGCCAGCAGCGTAGTCTGGCCAGAGAACACTGAAGCTTTCTTT CASSVVWPENTEAFF
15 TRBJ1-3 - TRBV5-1 TGCGCCAGCAGCTTGGATGCGGGGTATGGAAACACCATATATTTT CASSLDAGYGNTIYF
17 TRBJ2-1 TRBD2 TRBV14 TGTGCCAGCAGCCAAGTGTCCGGGGGGAAAACCGTCCATGAGCAGTTCTTC CASSQVSGGKTVHEQFF
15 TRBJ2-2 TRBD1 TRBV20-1 TGCAGTGCTAGTGGACAGGGGAGGCGGGTAGGGGAGCTGTTTTTT CSASGQGRRVGELFF
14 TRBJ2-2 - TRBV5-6 TGTGCCAGCAGCTTGTTTCGGGTCACCGGGGAGCTGTTTTTT CASSLFRVTGELFF
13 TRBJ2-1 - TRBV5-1 TGCGCCAGCAGCTTGACGAGGAACAATGAGCAGTTCTTC CASSLTRNNEQFF
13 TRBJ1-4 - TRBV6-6 TGTGCCAGCAGTGGAGGGCATGGAGAAAAACTGTTTTTT CASSGGHGEKLFF
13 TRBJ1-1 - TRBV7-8 TGTGCCAGCAGCTTAGGACATCGCACTGAAGCTTTCTTT CASSLGHRTEAFF
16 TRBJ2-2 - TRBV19 TGTGCCAGTAGTATACTGCGGGGAGCCTTCACCGGGGAGCTGTTTTTT CASSILRGAFTGELFF
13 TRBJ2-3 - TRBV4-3 TGCGCCAGCAGCCAAGATCCAGTAGATACGCAGTATTTT CASSQDPVDTQYF
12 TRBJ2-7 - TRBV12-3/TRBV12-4 TGTGCCAGCAGTCCGGGGTCGTACGAGCAGTACTTC CASSPGSYEQYF
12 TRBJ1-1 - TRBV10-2 TGCGCCAGCAGTGAGCGAACAGGGCAAGCTTTCTTT CASSERTGQAFF
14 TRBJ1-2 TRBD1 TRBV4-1 TGCGCCAGCAGCCAGGGACAGTCTAACTATGGCTACACCTTC CASSQGQSNYGYTF
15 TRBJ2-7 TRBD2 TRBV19 TGTGCCAGTAGTATGAGTCGCGGGGGTTCCTACGAGCAGTACTTC CASSMSRGGSYEQYF
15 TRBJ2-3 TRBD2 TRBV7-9 TGTGCCAGCAGCTTCCCTAGCGGGGGCCCAGATACGCAGTATTTT CASSFPSGGPDTQYF
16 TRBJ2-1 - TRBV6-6 TGTGCCAGCAGTTATGGGGGGGCTAGCTCCTACAATGAGCAGTTCTTC CASSYGGASSYNEQFF
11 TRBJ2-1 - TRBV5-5 TGTGCCAGCAGCTTACTAGGGGGGCAGTTCTTC CASSLLGGQFF